This paragraph covers one T cell receptor beta chain sequence. Its antigen is not yet known. No much larger clone exists at a distance of one base, and base qualities are not known. Library method: the immunoSEQ multiplex PCR assay. For most patients, genomic DNA was isolated with the Qiagen DNeasy Blood and Tissue Kit and shipped frozen to Adaptive Biotechnologies for TCR sequencing. High-throughput TCR-beta CDR3 sequencing of genomic DNA from most patients was performed by Adaptive Biotechnologies. Regarding the original processing steps: TCR sequencing data were retrieved from Adaptive's ImmunoSEQ software for around 20 patients, whereas a few other patients were processed with MiXCR and VDJtools. To correct CD4 versus CD8 sorting errors, sequences present in both subsets at a frequency ratio below 5:1 were removed. CDR3 nucleotide sequences shared between donor and recipient were removed because the origin of such sequences could not be assigned. To be classed as alloreactive, a clone needed at least 2-fold expansion over unstimulated cells and a minimum CFSE-low frequency of 0.002% (template counts) or 0.001% (read counts). Mappable clones were those detected in sequenced pre-transplant spleen, lymph node, or MLR CFSE-low populations of the donor or recipient. Cumulative frequency of alloreactive clones was calculated as a percentage of all sequences weighted by copy number. Drawn from immuneACCESS, this table holds only the in-frame rearrangements with V and J called that TCRdb kept. Clones are partly lost; checked studies trace under half to an unresolved V gene and leave the rest unexplained. V and J calls and clone size are those listed in that table; D and trimming were worked out from the DNA. This sample holds tens of thousands of clones; more than 90% were observed only once. Of the sample, more than 0.2% is held by the ten largest clones.

The sample originates from a study of graft-versus-host responses after intestinal transplantation (dated by TCRdb to about 2021). Regarding the research as a whole: The transplants that recipients got were multivisceral, liver-intestinal, or isolated intestinal. Every recipient was given anti-thymocyte globulin induction, followed by approximately three years of maintenance tacrolimus and steroids. After intestinal transplantation, graft-versus-host and host-versus-graft alloreactive T cell clones in the graft, circulation and bone marrow were tracked using bulk TCR-beta CDR3 sequencing. To identify alloreactive clones, pre-transplant mixed lymphocyte reaction products were sequenced and compared with unstimulated pre-transplant donor and recipient T cells. The cohort enrolled about two dozen intestinal transplant recipients, one of whom was a retransplant, and a few patients without pretransplant specimens were excluded. Donor T cell macrochimerism was defined as a peak of at least 4% donor T cells among recipient peripheral blood mononuclear cells. Instead of going to the commercial service, samples from three later patients were sequenced in-house on an Illumina MiSeq and processed with MiXCR. Broad study findings and their caveats: Patients with donor T cell macrochimerism had high GvH to HvG T cell clonal ratios in their allografts. Early after transplant, declines in HvG clones were associated with peak levels of circulating GvH clones. GvH clones were detected in recipient bone marrow, and some appeared earlier in ileal mucosa or blood, consistent with an intestinal mucosal origin. Conclusions were limited by the relatively low number and heterogeneity of intestinal transplant patients.

Taken with the paper, the label for time point translates to: cells obtained before transplantation from donor or recipient. CD3+CD4+ and CD3+CD8+ populations were FACS-sorted from unstimulated pre-transplant donor and recipient cells taken from spleen or lymph nodes. Cut back by 6 bases and 8 bases, the V and J ends lie 16 bases apart. Counted from cysteine to phenylalanine, this CDR3 has 14 amino acids. The only DNA kept is the CDR3, 42 bases in frame from the first base. Looking up the germline V gene yields CDR1 SNHLY and CDR2 FYNNEI. This TCR was recovered from a human donor who was the organ donor for an intestinal transplant. Recombination connected TRBV2 to TRBJ1-4, and TRBD1 may be the D gene, going by 6 matching bases. The sequencing here drew on unstimulated CD8+ T cells sorted from spleen or lymph node cells, taken before transplant. The nucleotides read TGTGCCAGCAGAATACAGGGCCTTGGGGAAAAACTGTTTTTT. Translated, this is CASRIQGLGEKLFF.